This T cell receptor beta chain was sequenced for a study of blood T cell repertoires in COVID-19. Study summary: Sites across the United States, Italy and Spain contributed samples from acute and convalescent COVID-19. From T cells, B-cell-depleted T cells, or PBMCs came the material, which was cDNA or gDNA.

The germline gives CDR1 LNHDA, CDR2 SQIVND (reference sequence). The CDR3 is made up of 16 amino acids. Trimming removed 0 bases from V and 0 bases from J, with 9 bases in between. Using immunoSEQ multiplex PCR, the repertoire was profiled, and TCRdb retains in-frame clones only, with some absent. The sample lists 25,000 to 35,000 clones, around 63% seen once, with approximately 16% in the top ten. This receptor was taken from a human donor in a cohort sampled during active COVID-19. Sequencing was done on a sample of peripheral blood. This chain uses TRBV19 with TRBJ2-1; possible D gene TRBD2, 5 bases. The CDR3 DNA sequence: TGTGCCAGTAGTATAGAGGCGGGTAGCTCCTACAATGAGCAGTTCTTC. It yields the protein CASSIEAGSSYNEQFF.